Below, 15 T cell receptor beta chains from the same sample are listed, as sequenced in a study of beta chain features in type 1 diabetes. Sequencing targeted expressed TCRB transcripts, as all isolated RNA had been reverse transcribed. The assay was immunoSEQ multiplex PCR, and TCRdb's table has in-frame clones only and misses some. Of 200,000 to 300,000 clones listed, 27% were seen once; the top ten hold more than 3%. The sample was central memory CD4+ T cells from blood. Every receptor here comes from a young man in good health.

This clone has a count of ten or more. The chain carries TRBV7-2 and TRBJ2-1; D is uncertain. Germline values: CDR1 SGHTA, CDR2 FQGNSA. CDR3 length: 13 residues. Trimming took off 5 bases at V and 10 bases at J, with 15 bases between the two ends. Written as DNA, the CDR3 is TGTGCCAGCAGCCCCTGGGTCGACCAGGAGCAGTTCTTC. As protein: CASSPWVDQEQFF.

This sequence joins TRBV7-2 and TRBJ2-2; 7 positions agree with TRBD1. The CDR3 extends over 15 amino acids. Germline V gene lookup returns CDR1 SGHTA and CDR2 FQGNSA. J lost 2 bases, V lost 5 bases, and 5 bases had no gene match. CDR3 loop: CASSRQGPNTGELFF. The CDR3 region has the DNA TGTGCCAGCAGCCGACAGGGCCCCAACACCGGGGAGCTGTTTTTT.

This clone was detected a few times. The rearrangement links TRBV28 to TRBJ2-6; D gene ambiguous. Trimming cost V 3 bases and J 1 base, with 13 bases left between them. Germline CDR1 reads MDHEN; CDR2 reads SYDVKM. This CDR3 region has 17 residues. For the CDR3, the DNA is TGTGCCAGCAGTTTTTGGGGATCCCGGTCTGGGGCCAACGTCCTGACTTTC. Protein: CASSFWGSRSGANVLTF.

A few counts support this clone. The chain is built from TRBV7-2 and TRBJ2-3; 7 positions match TRBD2. V lost 0 bases to trimming and J lost 6 bases; unmatched junction nucleotides: 9. Germline CDR1 and CDR2: SGHTA and FQGNSA. This CDR3 region has 16 residues. The CDR3 bases are TGTGCCAGCAGCTTAGCAATAGGAGCGGGGATCGATACGCAGTATTTT. This codes for CASSLAIGAGIDTQYF. The variable domain in full, completed from reference TRBV7-2 and TRBJ2-3, reads GAGVSQSPSNKVTEKGKDVELRCDPISGHTALYWYRQSLGQGLEFLIYFQGNSAPDKSGLPSDRFSAERTGGSVSTLTIQRTQQEDSAVYLCASSLAIGAGIDTQYFGPGTRLTVL.

This clone was detected only a few times. The chain combines TRBV28 with TRBJ2-1; 11 bases align to TRBD2. CDR3 length: 15 amino acids. Germline-derived CDR1 and CDR2 are MDHEN and SYDVKM. The trim removed 4 bases at V and 7 bases at J, leaving 6 bases unmatched. CDR3 DNA: TGTGCCAGCAGTTCCCTGACTAGCGGGACGAATGAGCAGTTCTTC. This codes for CASSSLTSGTNEQFF.

This chain uses TRBV6-5 with TRBJ2-6; D remains ambiguous. The germline V gene has CDR1 MNHEY and CDR2 SVGAGI. This CDR3 has 13 residues. V lost 5 bases and J lost 4, with 6 bases in between. The CDR3 loop is CASSRAGANVLTF. The CDR3 nucleotides read TGTGCCAGCAGTAGGGCCGGGGCCAACGTCCTGACTTTC.

This clone was seen many times. The rearrangement uses TRBV6-5 and TRBJ2-7; 12 bases map to TRBD2. V trimming: 4 bases; J trimming: 4 bases; junction bases outside the gene matches: 5. The V gene's germline CDR1 is MNHEY and CDR2 SVGAGI. CDR3 size: 15 residues. CDR3: CASSSLAGGGYEQYF. DNA of the CDR3: TGTGCCAGCAGTTCGCTAGCGGGAGGGGGTTACGAGCAGTACTTC.

This clone was recorded a few times. Other DNA sequences in the sample encode the same CDR3. The chain carries TRBV29-1 and TRBJ2-5, with TRBD2 identical over 7 bases. From germline, CDR1 is SQVTM and CDR2 ANQGSEA. With 1 base clipped from V and 4 bases from J, the junction kept 0 bases outside the gene matches. This CDR3 is built from 12 residues. As DNA, the CDR3 is TGCAGCGTTGAAGGGGGGGGAGAGACCCAGTACTTC. Translation: CSVEGGGETQYF.

This clone has more than one count but fewer than ten. Other DNA sequences in this sample translate to the same CDR3. The V gene is TRBV6-5, the J gene TRBJ2-7; D may be TRBD1 or TRBD2 (5 bases each). Germline lookup yields CDR1 MNHEY and CDR2 SVGAGI. V dropped 6 bases and J dropped 3 bases, with 9 bases sitting between them. The CDR3 runs to 12 residues. The CDR3 here is CASSPGRYEQYF. In DNA form, the CDR3 reads TGTGCCAGCAGCCCGGGACGCTACGAGCAGTACTTC.

This clone has only a few counts. The chain links TRBV7-2 to TRBJ2-5; D uncertain. The CDR3 has 13 residues. V was cut by 5 bases and J by 3 bases, with 10 bases left in between. Germline-derived CDR1 and CDR2 are SGHTA and FQGNSA. The DNA of the CDR3 is TGTGCCAGCAGCCTCACAAAAGAAGAGACCCAGTACTTC. Protein product: CASSLTKEETQYF.

The rearrangement joins TRBV4-3 to TRBJ1-1; no definite D call. CDR1 is LGHNA and CDR2 is YSLEER in the germline V gene. There are 16 residues in the CDR3. Trimming stripped 0 bases from V and 2 bases from J, with 13 bases between. The CDR3 reads CASSQDPASPNTEAFF. The CDR3 nucleotides read TGCGCCAGCAGCCAAGATCCGGCCAGCCCAAACACTGAAGCTTTCTTT.

The chain uses TRBV5-1 and TRBJ2-7; D remains ambiguous. The germline CDR1 and CDR2 sequences are SGHRS and YFSETQ. Trimming removed 5 bases from V and 4 bases from J, with 16 bases in between. This CDR3 region has 14 residues. The CDR3 loop reads CASSHSVNLYEQYF. DNA of the CDR3: TGCGCCAGCAGTCATTCAGTAAATCTTTACGAGCAGTACTTC.

The gene calls are TRBV28 and TRBJ1-5; a weak D match, TRBD1 (6 bases). The germline gives CDR1 MDHEN, CDR2 SYDVKM. Trimming removed 5 bases from V and 4 bases from J, with 9 bases in between. The CDR3 covers 13 residues. The CDR3 sequence is CASSVDSNQPQHF. The CDR3 nucleotides read TGTGCCAGCAGTGTGGACAGTAATCAGCCCCAGCATTTT.

This chain connects TRBV15 to TRBJ2-3, with a possible D match to TRBD2 (6 bases). The CDR3 covers 15 residues. Trimming stripped 4 bases from V and 2 bases from J, with 13 bases between. Germline CDR1 is LNHNV and CDR2 is YYDKDF (reference sequence). Here the CDR3 DNA reads TGTGCCACCAGCAACCGACTAGACAACACAGATACGCAGTATTTT. As protein: CATSNRLDNTDTQYF.

This chain connects TRBV2 to TRBJ1-1, with 9 nucleotides matching TRBD1. V shed 5 bases, J shed 10 bases, and the junction held 8 bases outside the gene matches. The CDR3 has 13 residues. Looked up from germline, CDR1 is SNHLY and CDR2 is FYNNEI. The CDR3 DNA sequence: TGTGCCAGCAGTCCCCGGACAGGGGCAGGAGCTTTCTTT. The encoded protein is CASSPRTGAGAFF.